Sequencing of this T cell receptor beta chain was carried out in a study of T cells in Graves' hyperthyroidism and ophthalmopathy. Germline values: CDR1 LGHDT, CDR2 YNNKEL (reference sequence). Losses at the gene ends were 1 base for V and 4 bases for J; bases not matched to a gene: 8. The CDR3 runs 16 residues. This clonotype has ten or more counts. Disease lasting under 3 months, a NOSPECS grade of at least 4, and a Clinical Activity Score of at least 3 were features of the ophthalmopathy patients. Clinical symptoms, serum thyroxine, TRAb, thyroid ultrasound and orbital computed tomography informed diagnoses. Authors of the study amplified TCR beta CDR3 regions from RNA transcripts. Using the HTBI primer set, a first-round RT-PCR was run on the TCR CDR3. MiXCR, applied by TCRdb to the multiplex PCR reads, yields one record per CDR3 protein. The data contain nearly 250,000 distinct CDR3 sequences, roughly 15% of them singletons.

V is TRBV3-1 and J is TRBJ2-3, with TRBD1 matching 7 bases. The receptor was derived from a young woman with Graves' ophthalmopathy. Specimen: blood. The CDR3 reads CASSQAYGRGSDTQYF. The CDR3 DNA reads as TGTGCCAGCAGCCAAGCATATGGCAGGGGGTCAGATACGCAGTATTTT.